The present T cell receptor beta chain was sequenced within a study of metastatic and nonmetastatic thyroid tumors. At the level of the study: From malignant and benign thyroid patients, repertoires in blood and in tumor or nodule tissue were compared. Study-wide findings and caveats: Relative to benign nodules, malignant thyroid tumors were reportedly characterized by significantly elevated TCR beta diversity in blood and tumor.

Per the original data handling: A distant-metastasis classifier for papillary thyroid cancer was built using CDR3 differences across clinicopathological groups. MiXCR reprocessed the PCR reads for TCRdb. These V and J calls rely on TCRdb rather than the paper's analysis. The sample holds about 24,000 clones, about 21% seen once. Remarks on this clone: The antigen is not known. One end of the junction fails to match germline, which may point to a read error. Other DNA sequences in the sample encode the same CDR3.

Each patient came to thyroid surgery without any prior treatment (of any kind). The CDR3 runs to 17 residues. The germline V gene encodes CDR1 SQVTM and CDR2 ANQGSEA. The source of this sequence is a male donor with papillary thyroid cancer or a benign thyroid nodule (not recorded which). Some clones in this sample may be carry-over from other donors' samples. Sequenced input: blood. V gene TRBV29-1 combines with J gene TRBJ2-6; D uncertain. The CDR3 loop is CSVEDLGGPSGANVLTF. The CDR3 nucleotides read TGCAGCGTTGAAGATCTTGGCGGCCCCTCTGGTGCCAACGTCCTTACTTTC.